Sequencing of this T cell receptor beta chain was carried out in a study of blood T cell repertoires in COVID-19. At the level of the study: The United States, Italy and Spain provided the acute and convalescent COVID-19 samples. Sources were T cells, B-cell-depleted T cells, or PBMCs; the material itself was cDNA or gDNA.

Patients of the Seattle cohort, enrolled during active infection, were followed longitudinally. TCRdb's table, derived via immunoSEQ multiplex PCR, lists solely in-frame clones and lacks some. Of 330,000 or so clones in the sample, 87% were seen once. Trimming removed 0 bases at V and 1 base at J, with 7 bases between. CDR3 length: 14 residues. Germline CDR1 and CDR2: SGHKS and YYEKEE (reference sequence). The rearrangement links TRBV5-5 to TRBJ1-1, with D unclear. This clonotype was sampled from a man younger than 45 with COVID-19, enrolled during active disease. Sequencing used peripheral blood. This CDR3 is CASSLGGRNTEAFF. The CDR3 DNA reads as TGTGCCAGCAGCTTGGGCGGGAGGAACACTGAAGCTTTCTTT.